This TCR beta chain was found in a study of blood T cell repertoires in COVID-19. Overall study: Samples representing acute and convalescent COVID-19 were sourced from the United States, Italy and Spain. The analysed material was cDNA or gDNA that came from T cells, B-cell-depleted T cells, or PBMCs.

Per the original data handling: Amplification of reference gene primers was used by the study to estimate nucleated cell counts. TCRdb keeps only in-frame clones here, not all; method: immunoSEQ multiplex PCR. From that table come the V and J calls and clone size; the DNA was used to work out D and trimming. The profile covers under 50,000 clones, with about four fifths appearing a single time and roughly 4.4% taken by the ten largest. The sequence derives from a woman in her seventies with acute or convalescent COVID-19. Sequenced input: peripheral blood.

The CDR3 coding sequence is TGTGCCAGCAGTTTATGGACCCCGACTCAACATAATAGCGGGCCCTCCTACAATGAGCAGTTCTTC. The encoded protein is CASSLWTPTQHNSGPSYNEQFF. The chain joins TRBV27 to TRBJ2-1, with 7 bases identical to TRBD2. Losses at the gene ends were 1 base for V and 0 bases for J; bases not matched to a gene: 21. Germline loops: CDR1 MNHEY, CDR2 SMNVEV (reference sequence). The CDR3 runs to 22 residues.